This entry lists 2 T cell receptor beta chains sequenced from one sample in a study of siplizumab effects on memory and regulatory T cells. The mixed lymphocyte reaction cells were grown together in coculture at 37°C for over 5 days. Clones were read by immunoSEQ multiplex PCR, and TCRdb kept only the in-frame ones, dropping some. This table has roughly 8,500 clones, about two fifths appearing once. Antigens for these TCRs are unknown. The sample was CFSE-low (dividing) CD8+ T cells sorted from an allogeneic mixed lymphocyte reaction. The receptors were sampled from a human donor in good health; the cells came from an allogeneic mixed lymphocyte reaction.

This clone is medium-sized (0.01 to 0.1%). The chain employs TRBV4-2 and TRBJ1-3, with D perhaps TRBD1 (5 bases). CDR1 is LGHNA, CDR2 YNFKEQ, per germline. This CDR3 region has 15 residues. Trimming shortened V by 0 bases and J by 0 bases, and 6 bases separated the two germline ends. CDR3 DNA sequence: TGTGCCAGCAGCCAAGATAGGGGCTCTGGAAACACCATATATTTT. This gives the protein CASSQDRGSGNTIYF.

This clone is labeled as medium-sized. The gene calls are TRBV7-8 and TRBJ2-3; D not resolved. Germline-derived CDR1 and CDR2 are SGHVS and FQNEAQ. Trimming removed 1 base from V and 3 bases from J, with 11 bases in between. This CDR3 region has 15 residues. The CDR3 loop is CASSLDLRGTDTQYF. The DNA for the CDR3 is TGTGCCAGCAGCTTAGATCTGAGAGGAACAGATACGCAGTATTTT. The full variable domain, its missing parts supplied by reference TRBV7-8 and TRBJ2-3, is GAGVSQSPRYKVAKRGQDVALRCDPISGHVSLFWYQQALGQGPEFLTYFQNEAQLDKSGLPSDRFFAERPEGSVSTLKIQRTQQEDSAVYLCASSLDLRGTDTQYFGPGTRLTVL.